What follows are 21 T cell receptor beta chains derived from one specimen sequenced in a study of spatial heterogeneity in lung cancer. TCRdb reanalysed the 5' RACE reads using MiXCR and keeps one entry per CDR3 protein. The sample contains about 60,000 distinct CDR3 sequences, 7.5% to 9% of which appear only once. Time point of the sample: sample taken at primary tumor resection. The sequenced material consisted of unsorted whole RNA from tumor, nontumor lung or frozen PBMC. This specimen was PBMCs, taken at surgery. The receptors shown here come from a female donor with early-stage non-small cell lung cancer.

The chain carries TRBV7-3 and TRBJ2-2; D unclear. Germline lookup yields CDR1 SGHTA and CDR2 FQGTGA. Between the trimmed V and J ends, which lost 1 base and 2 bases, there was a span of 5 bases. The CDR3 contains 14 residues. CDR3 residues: CASSLNANTGELFF. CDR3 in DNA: TGTGCCAGCAGCTTAAACGCTAACACCGGGGAGCTGTTTTTT. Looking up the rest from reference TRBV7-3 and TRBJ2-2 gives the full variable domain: GAGVSQTPSNKVTEKGKYVELRCDPISGHTALYWYRQSLGQGPEFLIYFQGTGAADDSGLPNDRFFAVRPEGSVSTLKIQRTERGDSAVYLCASSLNANTGELFFGEGSRLTVL.

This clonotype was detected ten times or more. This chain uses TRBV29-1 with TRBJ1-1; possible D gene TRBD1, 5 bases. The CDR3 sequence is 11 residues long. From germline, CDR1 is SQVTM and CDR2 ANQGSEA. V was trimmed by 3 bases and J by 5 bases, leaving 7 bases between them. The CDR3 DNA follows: TGCAGCGTTGATCGGGGGACTGAAGCTTTCTTT. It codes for CSVDRGTEAFF.

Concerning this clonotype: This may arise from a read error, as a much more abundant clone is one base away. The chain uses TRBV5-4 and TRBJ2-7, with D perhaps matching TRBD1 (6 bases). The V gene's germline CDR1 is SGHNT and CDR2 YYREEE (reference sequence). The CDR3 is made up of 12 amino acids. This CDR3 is CTSSLDSYEQYF. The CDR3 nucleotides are TGTACCAGCAGCTTGGACAGCTACGAGCAGTACTTC.

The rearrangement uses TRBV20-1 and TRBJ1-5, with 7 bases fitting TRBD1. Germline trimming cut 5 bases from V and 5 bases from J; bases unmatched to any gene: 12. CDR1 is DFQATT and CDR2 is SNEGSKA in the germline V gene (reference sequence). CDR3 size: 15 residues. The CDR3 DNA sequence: TGCAGTGCTCTTGGACAGGAGGATAGGTATCAGCCCCAGCATTTT. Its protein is CSALGQEDRYQPQHF.

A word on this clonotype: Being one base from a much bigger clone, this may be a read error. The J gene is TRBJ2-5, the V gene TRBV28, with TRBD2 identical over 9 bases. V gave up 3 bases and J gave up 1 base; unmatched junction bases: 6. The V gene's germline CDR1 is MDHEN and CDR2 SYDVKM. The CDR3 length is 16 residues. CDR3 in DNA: TGTGCCAGCAGTTTTGGGGCTAGCGGGGTCCAAGAGACCCAGTACTTC. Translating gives CASSFGASGVQETQYF.

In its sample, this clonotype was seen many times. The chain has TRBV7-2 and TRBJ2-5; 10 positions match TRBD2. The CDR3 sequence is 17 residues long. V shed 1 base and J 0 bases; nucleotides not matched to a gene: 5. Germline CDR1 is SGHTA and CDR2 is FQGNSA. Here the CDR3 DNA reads TGTGCCAGCAGCTTAGGCCCTAGCGGGGGTCACCAAGAGACCCAGTACTTC. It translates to CASSLGPSGGHQETQYF.

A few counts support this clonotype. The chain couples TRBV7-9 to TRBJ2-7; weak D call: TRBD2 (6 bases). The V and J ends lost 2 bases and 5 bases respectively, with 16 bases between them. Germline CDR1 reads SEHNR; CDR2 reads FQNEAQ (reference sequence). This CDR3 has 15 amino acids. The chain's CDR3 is CASSLRGGEDHEQYV. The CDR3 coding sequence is TGTGCCAGCAGCTTAAGGGGCGGGGAAGACCACGAGCAGTACGTC.

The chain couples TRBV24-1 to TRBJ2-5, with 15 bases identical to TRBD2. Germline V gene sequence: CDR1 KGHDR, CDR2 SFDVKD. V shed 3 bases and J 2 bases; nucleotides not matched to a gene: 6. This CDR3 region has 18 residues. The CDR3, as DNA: TGTGCCACCAGTGATGTCGGGACTAGCGGGGGGACTCAAGAGACCCAGTACTTC. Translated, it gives CATSDVGTSGGTQETQYF.

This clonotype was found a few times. The CDR3 nucleotides are TGCAGTGCTAGTGCTAGTAGGAGGGAACGTAATTCACCCCTCCACTTT. This sequence encodes CSASASRRERNSPLHF. The chain recombines TRBV20-1 with TRBJ1-6; D uncertain. This CDR3 has 16 residues. Trimming took 3 bases from V and 6 from J, leaving 18 bases between them. Germline loops: CDR1 DFQATT, CDR2 SNEGSKA (reference sequence).

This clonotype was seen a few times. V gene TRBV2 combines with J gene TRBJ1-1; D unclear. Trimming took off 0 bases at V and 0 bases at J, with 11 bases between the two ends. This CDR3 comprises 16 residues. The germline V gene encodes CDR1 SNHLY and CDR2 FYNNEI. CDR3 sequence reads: CASSEAGGSLNTEAFF. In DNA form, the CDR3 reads TGTGCCAGCAGTGAAGCGGGCGGCTCCTTGAACACTGAAGCTTTCTTT.

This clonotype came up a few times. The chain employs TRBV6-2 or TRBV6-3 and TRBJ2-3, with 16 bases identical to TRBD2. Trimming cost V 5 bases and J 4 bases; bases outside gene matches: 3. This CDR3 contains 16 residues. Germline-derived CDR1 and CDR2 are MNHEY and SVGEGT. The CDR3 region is CASSKGLAGGADTQYF. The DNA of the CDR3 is TGTGCCAGCAGTAAGGGACTAGCGGGAGGGGCAGATACGCAGTATTTT.

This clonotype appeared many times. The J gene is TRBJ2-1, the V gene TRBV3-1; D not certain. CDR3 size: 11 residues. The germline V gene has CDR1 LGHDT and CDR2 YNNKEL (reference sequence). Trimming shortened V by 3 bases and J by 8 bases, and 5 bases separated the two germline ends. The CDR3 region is CASSQGDEQFF. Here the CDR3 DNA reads TGTGCCAGCAGCCAGGGTGATGAGCAGTTCTTC.

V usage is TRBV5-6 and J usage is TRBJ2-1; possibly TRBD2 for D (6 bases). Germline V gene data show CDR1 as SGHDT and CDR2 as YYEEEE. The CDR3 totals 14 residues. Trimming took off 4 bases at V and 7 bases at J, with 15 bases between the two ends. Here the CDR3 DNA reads TGTGCCAGCAGCGGGACTCTAGGGCGGAATGAGCAGTTCTTC. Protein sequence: CASSGTLGRNEQFF. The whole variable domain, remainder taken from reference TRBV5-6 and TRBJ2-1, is DAGVTQSPTHLIKTRGQQVTLRCSPKSGHDTVSWYQQALGQGPQFIFQYYEEEERQRGNFPDRFSGHQFPNYSSELNVNALLLGDSALYLCASSGTLGRNEQFFGPGTRLTVL.

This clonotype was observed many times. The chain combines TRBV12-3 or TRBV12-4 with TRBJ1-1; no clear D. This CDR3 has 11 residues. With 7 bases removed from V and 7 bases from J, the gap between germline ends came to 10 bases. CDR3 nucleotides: TGTGCCAGCACCAAGACGGATGAAGCTTTCTTT. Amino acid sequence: CASTKTDEAFF.

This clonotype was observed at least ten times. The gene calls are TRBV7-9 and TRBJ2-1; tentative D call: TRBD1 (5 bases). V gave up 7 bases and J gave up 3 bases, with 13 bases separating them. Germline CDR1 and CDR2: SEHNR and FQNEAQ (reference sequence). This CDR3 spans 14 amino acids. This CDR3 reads CASTIPGLYNEQFF. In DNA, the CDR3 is TGTGCCAGCACCATCCCAGGGCTCTACAATGAGCAGTTCTTC.

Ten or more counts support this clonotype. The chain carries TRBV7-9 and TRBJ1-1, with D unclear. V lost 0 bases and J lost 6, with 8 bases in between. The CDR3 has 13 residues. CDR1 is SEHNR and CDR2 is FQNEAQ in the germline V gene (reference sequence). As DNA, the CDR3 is TGTGCCAGCAGCTTAGCGGAGGTCTCTGAAGCTTTCTTT. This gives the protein CASSLAEVSEAFF.

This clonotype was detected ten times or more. This chain's CDR3 is CASSFGGRGYNEQFF. The CDR3 coding sequence is TGTGCCAGCAGTTTCGGCGGGAGAGGGTACAATGAGCAGTTCTTC. The rearrangement links TRBV12-3 or TRBV12-4 to TRBJ2-1; 7 bases are shared with TRBD2. The CDR3 covers 15 residues. The V segment lost 3 bases and the J segment 4 bases; nucleotides outside the gene matches: 6.

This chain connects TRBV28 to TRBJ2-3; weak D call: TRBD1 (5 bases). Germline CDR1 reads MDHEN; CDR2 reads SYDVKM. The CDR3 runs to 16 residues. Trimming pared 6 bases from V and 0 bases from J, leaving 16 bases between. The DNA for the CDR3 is TGTGCCAGCAGCCAGTTGGGTGGGGCTAGCACAGATACGCAGTATTTT. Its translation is CASSQLGGASTDTQYF.

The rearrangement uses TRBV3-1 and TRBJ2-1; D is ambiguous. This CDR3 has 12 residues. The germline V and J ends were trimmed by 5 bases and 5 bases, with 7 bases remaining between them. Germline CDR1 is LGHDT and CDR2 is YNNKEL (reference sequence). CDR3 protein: CASSANNNEQFF. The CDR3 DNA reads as TGTGCCAGCAGCGCTAACAACAATGAGCAGTTCTTC.

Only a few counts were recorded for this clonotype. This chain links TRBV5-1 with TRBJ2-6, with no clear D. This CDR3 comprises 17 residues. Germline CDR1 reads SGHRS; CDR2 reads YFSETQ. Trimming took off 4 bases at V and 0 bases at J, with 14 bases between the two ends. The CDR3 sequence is CASSPNSLGSGANVLTF. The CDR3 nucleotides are TGCGCCAGCAGCCCAAACTCACTCGGCTCTGGGGCCAACGTCCTGACTTTC.

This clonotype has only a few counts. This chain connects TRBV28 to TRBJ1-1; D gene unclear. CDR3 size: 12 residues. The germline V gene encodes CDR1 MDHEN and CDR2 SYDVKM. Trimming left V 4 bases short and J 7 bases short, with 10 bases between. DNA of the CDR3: TGTGCCAGCAGTTCGGACTTAATTGAAGCTTTCTTT. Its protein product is CASSSDLIEAFF.